One sample yielded the 19 T cell receptor beta chains listed below, sequenced in a study of T-cell reconstitution after alpha-beta-depleted transplantation in children. Library preparation (for TCRbeta) was performed with unique molecular identifiers. Using its own MiXCR run on the PCR reads, TCRdb lists one record per CDR3 protein. This sample has some 830,000 distinct CDR3 sequences, with 16% found just once. Sequences were derived from PBMCs, mostly from graft donor cells, sampled 360 days after TCRalphabeta/CD19-depleted stem cell transplant. Source of these receptors: a male patient under 18 who had a stem cell transplant for acute lymphoblastic leukemia, so the T cells may come from the graft donor.

The J gene is TRBJ2-7, the V gene TRBV2; 7 bases map to TRBD1. Trimming took 8 bases from V and 3 from J; bases not matched to a gene: 10. The CDR3 runs 14 residues. Germline loops: CDR1 SNHLY, CDR2 FYNNEI. The CDR3 here is CASRPDREVYEQYF. Written as DNA, the CDR3 is TGTGCCAGCCGCCCAGACAGGGAAGTCTACGAGCAGTACTTC.

The chain is built from TRBV3-1 and TRBJ2-1; TRBD2 matches 8 bases. The CDR3 sequence is 15 residues long. Germline V lookup: CDR1 LGHDT, CDR2 YNNKEL (reference sequence). Trimming cost V 1 base and J 4 bases; bases outside gene matches: 3. CDR3 DNA sequence: TGTGCCAGCAGCCAAGTGGGACTAGGATACAATGAGCAGTTCTTC. It codes for CASSQVGLGYNEQFF.

This clonotype has more than one count but fewer than ten. V usage is TRBV3-1 and J usage is TRBJ2-1; D not certain. Germline V gene lookup returns CDR1 LGHDT and CDR2 YNNKEL (reference sequence). Between the trimmed V and J ends, which lost 3 bases and 0 bases, there was a span of 18 bases. This CDR3 has 18 amino acids. Written as DNA, the CDR3 is TGTGCCAGCAGCCACGGCCCCCTCCGTACGAGCTCCTACAATGAGCAGTTCTTC. It codes for CASSHGPLRTSSYNEQFF.

The V call is TRBV27, the J call TRBJ2-1, with 7 positions matching TRBD2. This CDR3 comprises 16 residues. CDR1 is MNHEY and CDR2 is SMNVEV in the germline V gene (reference sequence). Trimming removed 3 bases from V and 3 bases from J; junction bases left unmatched: 8. For the CDR3, the DNA is TGTGCCAGCAGTTTTTCAGGACTAGTTCTCTACAATGAGCAGTTCTTC. Its protein product is CASSFSGLVLYNEQFF.

The chain couples TRBV7-2 to TRBJ1-2; D gene unclear. CDR3 length: 10 amino acids. The germline V gene has CDR1 SGHTA and CDR2 FQGNSA. The germline V and J ends were trimmed by 8 bases and 4 bases, with 5 bases remaining between them. As DNA, the CDR3 is TGTGCCAGCGGTGCCTATGGCTACACCTTC. Its protein is CASGAYGYTF. The full variable domain, in which reference TRBV7-2 and TRBJ1-2 provide the parts outside the CDR3, is GAGVSQSPSNKVTEKGKDVELRCDPISGHTALYWYRQSLGQGLEFLIYFQGNSAPDKSGLPSDRFSAERTGGSVSTLTIQRTQQEDSAVYLCASGAYGYTFGSGTRLTVV.

In its sample, this clonotype was seen many times. The V gene is TRBV12-3 or TRBV12-4, the J gene TRBJ2-5; D is tentatively TRBD1 or TRBD2 (6 bases each). This CDR3 comprises 13 residues. Trimming left V 6 bases short and J 2 bases short, with 10 bases between. CDR3 DNA sequence: TGTGCCAGCAGGGGGGGCCCACAAGAGACCCAGTACTTC. This encodes CASRGGPQETQYF.

This clonotype has more than one count but fewer than ten. The chain carries TRBV7-6 and TRBJ2-7; D is ambiguous. Germline V CDR1 and CDR2: SGHVS, FNYEAQ. The length of the CDR3 is 11 residues. Trimming removed 6 bases at V and 6 bases at J, with 9 bases between. CDR3 coding DNA: TGTGCCAGCAGTTCAACCCCCGAGCAGTACTTC. As protein: CASSSTPEQYF.

The V call is TRBV5-1, the J call TRBJ2-1; a possible D gene is TRBD1 (6 bases). Germline V CDR1 and CDR2: SGHRS, YFSETQ. V lost 2 bases and J lost 7, with 13 bases in between. The CDR3 has 14 residues. The CDR3 spells CASSLPQGLNEQFF. CDR3 sequence (DNA): TGCGCCAGCAGCTTACCACAGGGTCTGAATGAGCAGTTCTTC.

This clonotype came up many times. The CDR3 sequence is CASSPRGPNSYNEQFF. DNA for the CDR3: TGTGCCAGCAGCCCAAGGGGCCCTAACTCCTACAATGAGCAGTTCTTC. The rearrangement links TRBV3-1 to TRBJ2-1; a weak D match, TRBD1 (5 bases). V was pared by 4 bases and J by 0 bases, with 13 bases between. In germline, CDR1 is LGHDT, CDR2 YNNKEL (reference sequence). The CDR3 runs 16 residues.

The chain carries TRBV4-1 and TRBJ2-3; D is undetermined. The CDR3 totals 16 residues. The germline V gene has CDR1 MGHRA and CDR2 YSYEKL. V lost 1 base and J 6 bases, leaving 17 bases between the germline ends. CDR3 nucleotide sequence: TGCGCCAGCAGCCAAGGGGTCGGCGCCAAGACGGATACGCAGTATTTT. Translated: CASSQGVGAKTDTQYF.

The V and J genes are TRBV6-2 or TRBV6-3 and TRBJ2-3; D may be TRBD2 (6 bases). The germline gives CDR1 MNHEY, CDR2 SVGEGT. V lost 7 bases, J lost 2 bases, and 25 bases lay in between. This CDR3 spans 18 amino acids. In DNA form, the CDR3 reads TGTGCCAGCATACCTGGAGGGCCCTTACTTCATTACACAGATACGCAGTATTTT. Translated: CASIPGGPLLHYTDTQYF.

In this sample, this clonotype turned up many times. V is TRBV24-1 and J is TRBJ2-2, with D perhaps matching TRBD1 or TRBD2 (5 bases each). V was pared by 7 bases and J by 9 bases, with 14 bases between. The CDR3 has 13 amino acids. CDR1 is KGHDR, CDR2 SFDVKD, per germline. CDR3 nucleotides: TGTGCCACCAGGGGGACGGCCGCCCGGGAGCTGTTTTTT. This gives the protein CATRGTAARELFF.

The gene calls are TRBV5-1 and TRBJ2-1; TRBD1 agrees at 7 bases. The CDR3 runs 15 residues. J lost 3 bases, V lost 0 bases, and 3 bases had no gene match. Germline CDR1 and CDR2: SGHRS and YFSETQ. CDR3 bases: TGCGCCAGCAGCTTGGTTTGGACAGGCTACAATGAGCAGTTCTTC. Its translation: CASSLVWTGYNEQFF.

This clonotype was seen more than once but under ten times. The chain carries TRBV2 and TRBJ1-2; weak D call: TRBD1 (5 bases). V was trimmed by 7 bases and J by 5 bases, leaving 14 bases between them. The V gene's germline CDR1 is SNHLY and CDR2 FYNNEI. CDR3 length equals 13 residues. CDR3 DNA sequence: TGTGCCAGCACCACCTGGGAGGGGTATGGCTACACCTTC. This gives the protein CASTTWEGYGYTF.

The sample holds a few counts of this clonotype. The V and J genes are TRBV4-1 and TRBJ1-1; D is uncertain. Germline values: CDR1 MGHRA, CDR2 YSYEKL. The CDR3 consists of 13 residues. Trimming took 5 bases from V and 4 from J, leaving 11 bases between them. The CDR3, as DNA: TGCGCCAGCAGCGTCTGGGGAATCACTGAAGCTTTCTTT. As protein: CASSVWGITEAFF.

This clonotype was observed many times. The chain uses TRBV7-8 and TRBJ2-1; 8 nucleotides match TRBD2. Germline CDR1 and CDR2: SGHVS and FQNEAQ. The CDR3 loop spans 13 amino acids. Trimming removed 9 bases from V and 8 bases from J; junction bases left unmatched: 9. CDR3 residues: CASAAGGWDEQFF. Written as DNA, the CDR3 is TGTGCCAGTGCGGCGGGAGGATGGGATGAGCAGTTCTTC.

A remark on this clonotype: This sequence may be a read error, since a much larger clone differs from it by one base. The chain employs TRBV6-5 and TRBJ1-1; no definite D call. This CDR3 region has 15 residues. Germline V gene sequence: CDR1 MNHEY, CDR2 SVGAGI. CDR3 sequence: CASSYLSPSNTEAYF. In DNA form, the CDR3 reads TGTGCCAGCAGTTATCTTTCCCCTTCGAACACTGAAGCTTACTTT.

This clonotype has more than one count but fewer than ten. The V gene is TRBV30, the J gene TRBJ2-2; 8 positions match TRBD1. The J segment lost 10 bases and the V segment lost 5 bases, leaving 15 bases of the junction unmatched. This CDR3 has 15 residues. Looked up from germline, CDR1 is GTSNPN and CDR2 is SVGIG (reference sequence). The CDR3 sequence: CAWRGTGTGQSELFF. CDR3 DNA sequence: TGTGCCTGGCGGGGGACCGGGACAGGTCAGTCGGAGCTGTTTTTT. The whole variable domain, filled in from reference TRBV30 and TRBJ2-2, reads SQTIHQWPATLVQPVGSPLSLECTVEGTSNPNLYWYRQAAGRGLQLLFYSVGIGQISSEVPQNLSASRPQDRQFILSSKKLLLSDSGFYLCAWRGTGTGQSELFFGEGSRLTVL.

The V gene is TRBV7-9, the J gene TRBJ2-1; D might be TRBD2 (5 bases). Germline V CDR1 and CDR2: SEHNR, FQNEAQ (reference sequence). This CDR3 comprises 12 residues. V lost 8 bases and J 8 bases, leaving 13 bases between the germline ends. CDR3 residues: CASARERDEQFF. The CDR3, as DNA: TGTGCCAGCGCTAGAGAGAGGGATGAGCAGTTCTTC. Variable domain in full (rest from reference TRBV7-9 and TRBJ2-1): DTGVSQNPRHKITKRGQNVTFRCDPISEHNRLYWYRQTLGQGPEFLTYFQNEAQLEKSRLLSDRFSAERPKGSFSTLEIQRTEQGDSAMYLCASARERDEQFFGPGTRLTVL.